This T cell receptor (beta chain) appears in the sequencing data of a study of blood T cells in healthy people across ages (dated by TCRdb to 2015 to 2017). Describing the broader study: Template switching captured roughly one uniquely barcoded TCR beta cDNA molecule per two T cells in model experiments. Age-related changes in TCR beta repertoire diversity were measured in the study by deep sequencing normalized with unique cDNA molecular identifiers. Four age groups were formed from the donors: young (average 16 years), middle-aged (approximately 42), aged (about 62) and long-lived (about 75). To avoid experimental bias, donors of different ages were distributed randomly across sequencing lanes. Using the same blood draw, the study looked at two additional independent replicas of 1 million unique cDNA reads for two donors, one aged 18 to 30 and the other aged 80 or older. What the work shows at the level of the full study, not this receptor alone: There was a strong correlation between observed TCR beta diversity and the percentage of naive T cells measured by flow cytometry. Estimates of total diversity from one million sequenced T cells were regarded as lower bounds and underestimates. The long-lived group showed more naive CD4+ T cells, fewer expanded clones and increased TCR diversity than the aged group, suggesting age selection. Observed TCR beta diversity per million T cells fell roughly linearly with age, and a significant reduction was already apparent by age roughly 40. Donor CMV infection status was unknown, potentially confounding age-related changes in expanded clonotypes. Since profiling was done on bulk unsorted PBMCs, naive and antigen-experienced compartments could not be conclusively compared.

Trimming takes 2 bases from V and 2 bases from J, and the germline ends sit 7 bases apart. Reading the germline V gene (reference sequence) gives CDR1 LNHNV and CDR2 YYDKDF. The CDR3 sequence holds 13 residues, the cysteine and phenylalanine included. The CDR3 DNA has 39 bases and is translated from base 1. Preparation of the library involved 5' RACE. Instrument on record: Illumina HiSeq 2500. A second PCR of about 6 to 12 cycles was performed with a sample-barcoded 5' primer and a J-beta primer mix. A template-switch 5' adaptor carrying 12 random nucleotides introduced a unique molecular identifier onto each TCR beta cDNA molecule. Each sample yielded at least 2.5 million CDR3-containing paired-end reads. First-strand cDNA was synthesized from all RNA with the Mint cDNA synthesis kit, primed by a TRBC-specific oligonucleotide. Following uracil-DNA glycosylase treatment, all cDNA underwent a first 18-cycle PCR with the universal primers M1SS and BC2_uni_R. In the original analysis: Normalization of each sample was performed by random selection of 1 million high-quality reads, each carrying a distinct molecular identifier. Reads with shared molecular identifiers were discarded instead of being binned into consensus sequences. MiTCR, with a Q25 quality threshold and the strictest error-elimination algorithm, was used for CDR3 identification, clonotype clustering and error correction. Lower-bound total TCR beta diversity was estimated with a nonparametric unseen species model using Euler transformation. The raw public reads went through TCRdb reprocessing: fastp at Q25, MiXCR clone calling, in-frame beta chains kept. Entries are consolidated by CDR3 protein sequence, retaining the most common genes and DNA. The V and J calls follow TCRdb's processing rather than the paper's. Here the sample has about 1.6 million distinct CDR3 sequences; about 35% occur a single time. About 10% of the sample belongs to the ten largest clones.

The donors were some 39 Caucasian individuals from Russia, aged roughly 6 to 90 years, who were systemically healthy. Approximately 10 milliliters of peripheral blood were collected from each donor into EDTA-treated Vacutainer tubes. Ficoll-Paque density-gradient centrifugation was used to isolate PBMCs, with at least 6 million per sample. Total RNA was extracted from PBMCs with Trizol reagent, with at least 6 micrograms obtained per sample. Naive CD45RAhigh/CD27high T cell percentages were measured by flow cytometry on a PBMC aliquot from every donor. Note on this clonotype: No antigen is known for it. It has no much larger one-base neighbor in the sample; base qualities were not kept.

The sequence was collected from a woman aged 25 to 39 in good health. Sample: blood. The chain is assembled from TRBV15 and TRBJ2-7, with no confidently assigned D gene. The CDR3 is CATSRSPAYEQYF. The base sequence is TGTGCCACCAGCAGATCCCCGGCCTACGAGCAGTACTTC.